One T cell receptor beta chain is described in this entry. Its antigen is not known. The CDR3 has 13 amino acids. Germline lookup yields CDR1 ENHRY and CDR2 SYGVKD. V was trimmed by 10 bases and J by 9 bases, leaving 16 bases between them. These data originate in a study of response to subunit inactivated influenza vaccine. Study conclusions and caveats: Every seasonal influenza vaccination brings in few new T cells, the authors suggested.

TCRdb re-called the RT-PCR reads with MiXCR, one entry per CDR3 protein. The sample carries hundreds of thousands of distinct CDR3 sequences, over 11% recorded once. The sequencing used PBMCs from blood, collected approximately 15 days before vaccination. V is TRBV10-3 and J is TRBJ1-6, with D uncertain. The receptor was isolated from a man aged 45 to 65 who received an inactivated influenza vaccine. In DNA form, the CDR3 reads TGTGCCACCCAGACGGAGGTTGGTTCACCCCTCCACTTT. It yields the protein CATQTEVGSPLHF.